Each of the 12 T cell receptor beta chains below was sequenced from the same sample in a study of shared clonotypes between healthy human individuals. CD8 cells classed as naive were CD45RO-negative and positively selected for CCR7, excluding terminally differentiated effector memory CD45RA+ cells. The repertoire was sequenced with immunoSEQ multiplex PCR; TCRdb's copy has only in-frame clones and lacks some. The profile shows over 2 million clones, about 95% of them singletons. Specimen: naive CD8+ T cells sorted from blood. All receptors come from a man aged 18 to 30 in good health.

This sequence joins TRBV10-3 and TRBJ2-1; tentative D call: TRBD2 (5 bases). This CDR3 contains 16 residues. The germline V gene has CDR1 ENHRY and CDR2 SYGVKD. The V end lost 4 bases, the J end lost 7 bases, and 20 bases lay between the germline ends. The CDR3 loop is CAISVFDGNPFNEQFF. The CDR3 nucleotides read TGTGCCATCAGTGTTTTTGACGGGAACCCCTTTAATGAGCAGTTCTTC.

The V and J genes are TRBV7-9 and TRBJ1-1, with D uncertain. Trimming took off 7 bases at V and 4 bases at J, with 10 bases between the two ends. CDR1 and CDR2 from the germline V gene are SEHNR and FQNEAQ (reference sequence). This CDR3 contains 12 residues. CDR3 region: CASNEGTTEAFF. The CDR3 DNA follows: TGTGCCAGCAACGAGGGAACCACTGAAGCTTTCTTT.

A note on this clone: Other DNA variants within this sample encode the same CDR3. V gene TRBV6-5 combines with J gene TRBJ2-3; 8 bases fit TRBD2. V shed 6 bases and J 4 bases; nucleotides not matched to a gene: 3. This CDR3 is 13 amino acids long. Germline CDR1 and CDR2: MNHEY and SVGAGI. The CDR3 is CASSLAGADTQYF. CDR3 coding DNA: TGTGCCAGCAGCCTAGCGGGTGCAGATACGCAGTATTTT.

The CDR3 region is CASSSQGTYEQYF. The DNA of the CDR3 is TGTGCCAGCAGCTCACAGGGAACCTACGAGCAGTACTTC. The rearrangement uses TRBV7-9 and TRBJ2-7; a weak D match, TRBD1 (6 bases). The germline V gene encodes CDR1 SEHNR and CDR2 FQNEAQ (reference sequence). Trimming stripped 4 bases from V and 2 bases from J, with 9 bases between. The CDR3 covers 13 residues.

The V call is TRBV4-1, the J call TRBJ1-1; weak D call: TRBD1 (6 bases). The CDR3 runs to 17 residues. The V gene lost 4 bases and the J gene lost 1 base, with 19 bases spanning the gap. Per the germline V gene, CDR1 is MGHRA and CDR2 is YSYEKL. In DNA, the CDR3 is TGCGCCAGCAGCCTTCGAGAAAGGGGGTTTTCGAACACTGAAGCTTTCTTT. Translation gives CASSLRERGFSNTEAFF.

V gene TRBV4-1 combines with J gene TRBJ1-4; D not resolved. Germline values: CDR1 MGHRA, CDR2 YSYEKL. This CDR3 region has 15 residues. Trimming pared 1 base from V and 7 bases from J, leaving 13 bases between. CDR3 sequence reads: CASSQVISYSEKLFF. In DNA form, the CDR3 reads TGCGCCAGCAGCCAAGTCATTTCCTATTCTGAAAAACTGTTTTTT.

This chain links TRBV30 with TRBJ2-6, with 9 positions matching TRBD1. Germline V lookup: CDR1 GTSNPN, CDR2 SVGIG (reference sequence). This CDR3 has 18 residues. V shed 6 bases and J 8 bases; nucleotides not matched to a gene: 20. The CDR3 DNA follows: TGTGCCTGCCTTCCGGGACAGGGAAAGTCTCTGGGGACCAACGTCCTGACTTTC. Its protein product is CACLPGQGKSLGTNVLTF.

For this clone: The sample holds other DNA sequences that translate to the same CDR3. The chain's CDR3 is CASRGTGTYEQYF. Here the CDR3 DNA reads TGTGCCAGCAGAGGGACAGGTACCTACGAGCAGTACTTC. The chain uses TRBV28 and TRBJ2-7; TRBD1 agrees at 8 bases. Germline V gene data show CDR1 as MDHEN and CDR2 as SYDVKM. The V gene end was trimmed by 6 bases and the J gene end by 2 bases; junction bases not matched to a gene: 3. CDR3 length: 13 amino acids.

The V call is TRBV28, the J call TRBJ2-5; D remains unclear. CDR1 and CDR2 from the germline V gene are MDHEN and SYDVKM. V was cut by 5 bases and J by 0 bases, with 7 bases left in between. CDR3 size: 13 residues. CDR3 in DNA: TGTGCCAGCAGTCATCTAAACCAAGAGACCCAGTACTTC. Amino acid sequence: CASSHLNQETQYF.

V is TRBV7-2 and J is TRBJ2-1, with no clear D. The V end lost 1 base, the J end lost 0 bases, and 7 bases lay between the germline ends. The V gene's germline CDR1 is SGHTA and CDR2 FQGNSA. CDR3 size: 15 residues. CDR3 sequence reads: CASSLGVYSYNEQFF. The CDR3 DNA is TGTGCCAGCAGCTTAGGGGTTTACTCCTACAATGAGCAGTTCTTC.

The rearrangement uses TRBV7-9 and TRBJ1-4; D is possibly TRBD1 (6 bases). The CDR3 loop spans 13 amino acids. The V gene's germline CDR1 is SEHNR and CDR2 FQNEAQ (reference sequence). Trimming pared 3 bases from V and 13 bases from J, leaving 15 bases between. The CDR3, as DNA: TGTGCCAGCAGCTTCATACAGGGCGGAAGACTGTTTTTT. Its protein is CASSFIQGGRLFF.

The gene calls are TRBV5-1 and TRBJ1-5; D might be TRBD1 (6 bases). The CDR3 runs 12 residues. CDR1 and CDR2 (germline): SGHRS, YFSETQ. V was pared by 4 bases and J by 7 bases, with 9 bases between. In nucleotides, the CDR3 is TGCGCCAGCAGCCCAACAGGGCAGCCCCAGCATTTT. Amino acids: CASSPTGQPQHF. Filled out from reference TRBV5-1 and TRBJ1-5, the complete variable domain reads KAGVTQTPRYLIKTRGQQVTLSCSPISGHRSVSWYQQTPGQGLQFLFEYFSETQRNKGNFPGRFSGRQFSNSRSEMNVSTLELGDSALYLCASSPTGQPQHFGDGTRLSIL.